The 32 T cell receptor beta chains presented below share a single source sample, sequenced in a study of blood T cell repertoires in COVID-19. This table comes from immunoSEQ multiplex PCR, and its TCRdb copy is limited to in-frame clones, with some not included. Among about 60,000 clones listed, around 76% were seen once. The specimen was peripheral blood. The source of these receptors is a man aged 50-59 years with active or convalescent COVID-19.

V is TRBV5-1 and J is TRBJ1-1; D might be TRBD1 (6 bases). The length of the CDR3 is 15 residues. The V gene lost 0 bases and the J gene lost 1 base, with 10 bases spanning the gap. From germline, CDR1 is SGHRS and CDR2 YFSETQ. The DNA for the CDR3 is TGCGCCAGCAGCTTGGATACAGGGCGGAACACTGAAGCTTTCTTT. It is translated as CASSLDTGRNTEAFF.

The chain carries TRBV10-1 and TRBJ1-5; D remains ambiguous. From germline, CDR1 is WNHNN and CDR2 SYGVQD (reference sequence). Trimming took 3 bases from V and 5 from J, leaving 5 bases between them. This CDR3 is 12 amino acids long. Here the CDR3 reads CASSENYQPQHF. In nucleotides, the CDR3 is TGCGCCAGCAGTGAAAACTATCAGCCCCAGCATTTT.

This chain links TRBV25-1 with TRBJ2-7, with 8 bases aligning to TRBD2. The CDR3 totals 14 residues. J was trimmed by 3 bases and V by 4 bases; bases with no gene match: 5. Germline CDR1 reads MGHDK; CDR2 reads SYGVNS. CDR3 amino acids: CASSGTSGVYEQYF. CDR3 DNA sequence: TGTGCCAGCAGTGGTACTAGCGGAGTCTACGAGCAGTACTTC.

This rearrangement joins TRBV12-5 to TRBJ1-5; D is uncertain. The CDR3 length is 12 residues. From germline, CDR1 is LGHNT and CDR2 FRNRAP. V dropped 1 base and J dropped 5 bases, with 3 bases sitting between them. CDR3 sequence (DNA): TGTGCTAGTGGTTTGGCTTATCAGCCCCAGCATTTT. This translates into CASGLAYQPQHF.

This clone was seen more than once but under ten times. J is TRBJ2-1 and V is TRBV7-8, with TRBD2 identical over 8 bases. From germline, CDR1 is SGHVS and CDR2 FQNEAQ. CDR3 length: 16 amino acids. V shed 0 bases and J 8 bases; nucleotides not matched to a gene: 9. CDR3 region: CASSLAGGGPNDEQFF. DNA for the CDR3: TGTGCCAGCAGCTTAGCCGGCGGGGGGCCCAACGATGAGCAGTTCTTC.

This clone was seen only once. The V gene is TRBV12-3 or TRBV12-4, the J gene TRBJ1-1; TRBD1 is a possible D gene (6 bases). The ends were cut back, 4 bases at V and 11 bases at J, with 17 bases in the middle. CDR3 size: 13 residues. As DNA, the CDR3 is TGTGCCAGCAGTTCGAGGGACATTTTCGGGGCTTTCTTT. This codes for CASSSRDIFGAFF.

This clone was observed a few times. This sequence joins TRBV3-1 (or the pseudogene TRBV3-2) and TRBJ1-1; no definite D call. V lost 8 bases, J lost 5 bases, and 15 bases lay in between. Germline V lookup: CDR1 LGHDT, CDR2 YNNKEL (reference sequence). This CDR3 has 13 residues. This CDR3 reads CASSVNRETEAFF. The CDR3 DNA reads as TGTGCCAGCTCGGTTAACCGAGAGACTGAAGCTTTCTTT.

The DNA of the CDR3 is TGTGCCAGTAGTATATGGGGCTCGGCGGGGCGGGATACGCAGTATTTT. Amino acids: CASSIWGSAGRDTQYF. The chain employs TRBV19 and TRBJ2-3, with D tentatively TRBD2 (6 bases). V was shortened by 2 bases and J by 6 bases, with 18 bases between the two germline ends. CDR1 is LNHDA and CDR2 is SQIVND in the germline V gene (reference sequence). CDR3 length equals 16 residues.

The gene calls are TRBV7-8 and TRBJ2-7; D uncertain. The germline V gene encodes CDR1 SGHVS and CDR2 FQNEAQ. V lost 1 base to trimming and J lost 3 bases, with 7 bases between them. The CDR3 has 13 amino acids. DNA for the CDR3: TGTGCCAGCAGCTTAGGGGCAGGCTACGAGCAGTACTTC. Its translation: CASSLGAGYEQYF.

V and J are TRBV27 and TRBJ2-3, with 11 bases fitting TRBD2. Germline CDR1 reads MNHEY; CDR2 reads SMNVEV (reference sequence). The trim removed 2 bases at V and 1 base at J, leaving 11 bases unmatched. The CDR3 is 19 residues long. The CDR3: CASSLSRTSGGRGTDTQYF. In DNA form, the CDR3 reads TGTGCCAGCAGTTTAAGTCGAACTAGCGGGGGACGTGGCACAGATACGCAGTATTTT.

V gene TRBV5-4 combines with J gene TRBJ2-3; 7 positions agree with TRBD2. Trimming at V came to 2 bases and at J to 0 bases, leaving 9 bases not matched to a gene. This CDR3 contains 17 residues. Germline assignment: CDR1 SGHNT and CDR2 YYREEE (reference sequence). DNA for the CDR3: TGTGCCAGCAGCTTTGGAGGGAGGGTGGCTAGCACAGATACGCAGTATTTT. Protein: CASSFGGRVASTDTQYF.

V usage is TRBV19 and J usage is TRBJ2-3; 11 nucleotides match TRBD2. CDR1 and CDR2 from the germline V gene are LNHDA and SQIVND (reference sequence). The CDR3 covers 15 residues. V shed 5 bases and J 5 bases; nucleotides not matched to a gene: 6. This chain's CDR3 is CASSGILAGEDTQYF. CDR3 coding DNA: TGTGCCAGTAGTGGGATACTAGCGGGAGAAGATACGCAGTATTTT.

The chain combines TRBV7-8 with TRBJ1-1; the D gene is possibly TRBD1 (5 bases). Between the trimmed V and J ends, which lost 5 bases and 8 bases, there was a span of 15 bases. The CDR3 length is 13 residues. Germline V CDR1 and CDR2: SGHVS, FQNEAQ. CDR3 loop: CASSPGGEGEAFF. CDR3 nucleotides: TGTGCCAGCAGCCCGGGGGGAGAGGGCGAAGCTTTCTTT. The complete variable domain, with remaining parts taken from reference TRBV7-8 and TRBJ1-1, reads GAGVSQSPRYKVAKRGQDVALRCDPISGHVSLFWYQQALGQGPEFLTYFQNEAQLDKSGLPSDRFFAERPEGSVSTLKIQRTQQEDSAVYLCASSPGGEGEAFFGQGTRLTVV.

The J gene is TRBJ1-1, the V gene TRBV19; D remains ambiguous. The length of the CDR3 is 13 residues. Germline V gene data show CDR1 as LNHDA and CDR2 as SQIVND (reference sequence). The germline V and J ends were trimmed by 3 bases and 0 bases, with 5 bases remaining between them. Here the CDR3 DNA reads TGTGCCAGTAGTATTGCAGTGAACACTGAAGCTTTCTTT. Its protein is CASSIAVNTEAFF.

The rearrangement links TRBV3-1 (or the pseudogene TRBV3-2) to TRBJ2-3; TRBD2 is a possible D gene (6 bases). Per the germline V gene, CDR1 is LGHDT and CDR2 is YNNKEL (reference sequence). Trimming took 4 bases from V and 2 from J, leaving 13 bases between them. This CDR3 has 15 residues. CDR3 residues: CASSPQRALTDTQYF. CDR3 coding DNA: TGTGCCAGCAGCCCCCAGCGGGCCCTCACAGATACGCAGTATTTT.

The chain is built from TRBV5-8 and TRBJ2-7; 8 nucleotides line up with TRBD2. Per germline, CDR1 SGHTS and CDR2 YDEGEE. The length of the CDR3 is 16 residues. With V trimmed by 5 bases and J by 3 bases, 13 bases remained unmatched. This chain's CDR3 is CASRYRPGLGDYEQYF. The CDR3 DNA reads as TGTGCCAGCAGATACCGACCGGGACTAGGCGACTACGAGCAGTACTTC.

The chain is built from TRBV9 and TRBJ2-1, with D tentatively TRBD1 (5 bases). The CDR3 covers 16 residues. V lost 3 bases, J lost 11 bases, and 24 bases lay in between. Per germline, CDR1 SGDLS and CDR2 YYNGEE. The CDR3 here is CASSAPESLGVMKQFF. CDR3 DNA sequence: TGTGCCAGCAGCGCACCGGAGAGCCTAGGGGTAATGAAGCAGTTCTTC.

Written as DNA, the CDR3 is TGTGCCAGCAGTTACCCCTTAGGGGGACAGTATGGCTACACCTTC. Translation gives CASSYPLGGQYGYTF. The chain couples TRBV6-2 or TRBV6-3 to TRBJ1-2; 7 positions match TRBD1. The CDR3 has 15 amino acids. V was pared by 2 bases and J by 5 bases, with 8 bases of the junction left unmatched. CDR1 is MNHEY, CDR2 SVGEGT, per germline.

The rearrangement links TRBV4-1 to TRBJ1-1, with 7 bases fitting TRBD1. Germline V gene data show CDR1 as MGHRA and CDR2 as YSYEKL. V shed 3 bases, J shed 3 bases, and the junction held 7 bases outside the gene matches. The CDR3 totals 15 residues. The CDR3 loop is CASSHPQGVDTEAFF. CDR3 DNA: TGCGCCAGCAGCCACCCCCAGGGGGTCGACACTGAAGCTTTCTTT.

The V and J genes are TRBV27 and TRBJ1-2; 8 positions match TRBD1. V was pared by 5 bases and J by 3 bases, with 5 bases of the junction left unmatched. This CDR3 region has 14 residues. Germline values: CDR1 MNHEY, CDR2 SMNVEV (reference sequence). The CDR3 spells CASSTNRGDYGYTF. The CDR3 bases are TGTGCCAGCAGTACGAACAGGGGGGACTATGGCTACACCTTC.

This CDR3 reads CSVGGGADYNEQFF. The CDR3 coding sequence is TGCAGCGTTGGCGGGGGCGCAGACTACAATGAGCAGTTCTTC. The rearrangement joins TRBV29-1 to TRBJ2-1; weak D call: TRBD2 (7 bases). V lost 4 bases and J 3 bases, leaving 13 bases between the germline ends. Germline V gene sequence: CDR1 SQVTM, CDR2 ANQGSEA. The CDR3 is made up of 14 amino acids.

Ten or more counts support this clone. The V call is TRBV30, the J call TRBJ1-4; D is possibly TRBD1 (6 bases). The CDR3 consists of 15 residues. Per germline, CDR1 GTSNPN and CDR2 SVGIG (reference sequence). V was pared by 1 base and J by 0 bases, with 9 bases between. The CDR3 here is CAWSEQGATNEKLFF. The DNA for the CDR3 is TGTGCCTGGAGTGAACAGGGCGCAACTAATGAAAAACTGTTTTTT.

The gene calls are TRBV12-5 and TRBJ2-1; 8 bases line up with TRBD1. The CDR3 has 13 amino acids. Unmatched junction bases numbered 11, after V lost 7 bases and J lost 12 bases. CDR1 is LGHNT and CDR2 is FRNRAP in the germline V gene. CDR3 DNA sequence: TGTGCTAGTGCAAGCCAGGGGGCCCGATGGCAGTTCTTC. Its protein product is CASASQGARWQFF.

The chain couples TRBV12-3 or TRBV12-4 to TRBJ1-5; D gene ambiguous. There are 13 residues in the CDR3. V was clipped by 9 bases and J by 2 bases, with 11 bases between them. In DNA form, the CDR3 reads TGTGCCAGTCGACGGGAAGGCAATCAGCCCCAGCATTTT. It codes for CASRREGNQPQHF.

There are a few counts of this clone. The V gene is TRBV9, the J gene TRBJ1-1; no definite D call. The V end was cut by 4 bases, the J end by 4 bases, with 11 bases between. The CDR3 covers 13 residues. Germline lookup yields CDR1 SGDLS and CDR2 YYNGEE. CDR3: CASSPDTFTEAFF. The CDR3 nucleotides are TGTGCCAGCAGCCCAGACACCTTCACTGAAGCTTTCTTT. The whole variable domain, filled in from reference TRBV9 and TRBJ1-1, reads DSGVTQTPKHLITATGQRVTLRCSPRSGDLSVYWYQQSLDQGLQFLIQYYNGEERAKGNILERFSAQQFPDLHSELNLSSLELGDSALYFCASSPDTFTEAFFGQGTRLTVV.

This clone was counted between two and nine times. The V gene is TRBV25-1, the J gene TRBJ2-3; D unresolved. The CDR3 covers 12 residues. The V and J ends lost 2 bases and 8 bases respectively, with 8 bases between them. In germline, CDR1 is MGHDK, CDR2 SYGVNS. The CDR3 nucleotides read TGTGCCAGCAGTGAAGAGTTTAGTACGCAGTATTTT. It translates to CASSEEFSTQYF.

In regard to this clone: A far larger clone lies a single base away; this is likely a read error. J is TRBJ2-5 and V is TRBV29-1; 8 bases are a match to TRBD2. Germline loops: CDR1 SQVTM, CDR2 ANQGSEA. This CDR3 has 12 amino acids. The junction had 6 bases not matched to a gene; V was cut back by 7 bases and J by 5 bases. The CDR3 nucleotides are TGCAGCGCCCCACGGGGGGGGGAGACCCAGTACTTC. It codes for CSAPRGGETQYF.

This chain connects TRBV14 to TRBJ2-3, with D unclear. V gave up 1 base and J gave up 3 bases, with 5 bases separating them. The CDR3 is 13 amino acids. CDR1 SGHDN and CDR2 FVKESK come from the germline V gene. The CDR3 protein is CASSQAGTDTQYF. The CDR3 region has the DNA TGTGCCAGCAGCCAAGCCGGTACAGATACGCAGTATTTT.

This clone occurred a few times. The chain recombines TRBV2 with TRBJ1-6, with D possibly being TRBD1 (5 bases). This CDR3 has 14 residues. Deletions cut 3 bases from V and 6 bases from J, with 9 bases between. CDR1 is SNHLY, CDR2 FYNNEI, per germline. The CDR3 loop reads CASSEEGSNSPLHF. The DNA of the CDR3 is TGTGCCAGCAGTGAGGAGGGGAGTAATTCACCCCTCCACTTT.

In DNA, the CDR3 is TGTGCCAGCTCACTCGACAGGGCCCCCTCCTACGAGCAGTACTTC. It encodes CASSLDRAPSYEQYF. This chain uses TRBV18 with TRBJ2-7, with 7 bases matching TRBD1. The germline gives CDR1 KGHSH, CDR2 LQKENI. The CDR3 is 15 amino acids. The V segment lost 4 bases and the J segment 0 bases; nucleotides outside the gene matches: 6.

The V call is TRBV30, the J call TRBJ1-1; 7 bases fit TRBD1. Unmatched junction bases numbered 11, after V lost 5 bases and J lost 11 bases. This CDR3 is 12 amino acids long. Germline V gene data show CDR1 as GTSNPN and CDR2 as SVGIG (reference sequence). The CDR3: CAWGGLDRRAFF. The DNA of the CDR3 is TGTGCCTGGGGGGGATTGGACAGGCGCGCTTTCTTT.

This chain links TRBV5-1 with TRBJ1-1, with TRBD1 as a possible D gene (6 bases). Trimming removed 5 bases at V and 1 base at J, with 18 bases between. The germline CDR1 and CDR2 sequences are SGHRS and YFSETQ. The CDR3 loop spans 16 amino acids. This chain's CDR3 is CASRRGRGDGNTEAFF. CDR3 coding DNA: TGCGCCAGCAGACGGGGCAGGGGCGATGGGAACACTGAAGCTTTCTTT.